Included here is one T cell receptor beta chain sequence, with context. Its antigen is currently not known. The record has no base qualities; no much larger clone is one base away. The CDR3 regions of human TCRbeta chains were analyzed by immunosequencing. Per the original workflow: TCRs in the repertoires were matched against a reference library of SARS-CoV-2-specific TCRs that had been generated with the MIRA antigen-specificity platform. Breadth meant the fraction of unique TCRs that were SARS-CoV-2-associated, whereas depth meant the fraction of total T cells that were SARS-CoV-2-associated. Each spike-specific TCR was assigned to its reactive spike region and to a CD4 or CD8 class using the MIRA data. Log10-transformed breadth and depth values were compared by one-way ANOVA with Sidak's multiple comparisons tests. TCRdb mirrors the immuneACCESS table, restricted to in-frame sequences. Some clones are absent from its copies; in checked studies, under half trace to an unresolved V gene, and the reason for the others is unknown. The V and J calls and clone size were taken over from that table, and D and trimming were inferred from the DNA. For this sample the table gives 100,000 to 120,000 clones, of which about 90% were detected only once. In total, the top ten clones hold about 15% of the sample.

The CDR3, cysteine through phenylalanine, is 15 amino acids long. Only the CDR3 part of the read is kept: 45 bases, read in frame from the first base. Taken from the germline V gene, the CDR1 and CDR2 loops are KGHDR and SFDVKD. Compared with germline, V lacks 0 bases and J lacks 5 bases; bases without a gene match: 3. The sample's time point label, decoded: about 28 days (+/-7) after the second vaccine dose. AZD1222 recipients given second doses at about 4 weeks or at about 12 weeks were pooled, since spike-specific TCR depth and breadth were not found to differ between the two schedules. Vaccinee samples came from UK trials COV001 and COV002, including a single-blind randomized controlled phase 2/3 trial of AZD1222 (ChAdOx1 nCoV-19) in healthy adults. For TCRbeta chain sequencing, PBMC samples from trial participants were taken at day 0 and at day 28 after the second dose. The sample originates from a study of T cell responses to AZD1222 COVID-19 vaccine (dated by TCRdb to the early 2020s). Background for the entire study: A total of about 230 trial participants underwent TCR sequencing, of whom some 210 received two doses of AZD1222 and 26 received two doses of the MenACWY control vaccine. Enrollment into the trials was organized by age into subgroups of 18-55, 56-69 and 70-plus years, and those subgroups contained approximately 150, 30 and 60 TCR-sequenced participants, respectively. The investigation overall reported the following: In the small 56-69-year group, the increase in depth fell short of significance, most likely because of low power. A significant rise in spike-specific TCR breadth and depth was observed after two AZD1222 doses relative to day 0 and relative to MenACWY recipients. Participants were mostly white British, with more females than males. The authors suggested clonal diversity may have been underestimated. Conclusions about previously exposed vaccinees were limited because only six AZD1222 recipients were SARS-CoV-2 seropositive at baseline. Nearly half of unique spike-specific TCRs reportedly recognized epitopes outside regions mutated in the B.1.351 and B.1.1.7 variants. CD4 TCRs associated with the vaccine covered the entire spike protein, and the dominant responses were in regions 160-218 and 743-854. Because no day 14 peak-response samples were available, repertoires were characterized only after the peak T cell response.

Here the chain combines TRBV24-1 and TRBJ2-3, and 8 junctional nucleotides match TRBD2. Specimen: peripheral blood, collected 28 days after the second AZD1222 dose. This receptor was identified in an adult who received the AZD1222 COVID-19 vaccine. The DNA sequence is as follows: TGTGCCACCAGTGATTTGGGGACTAGTGAAGATACGCAGTATTTT. The translation is CATSDLGTSEDTQYF.